Each of the 20 T cell receptor beta chains below was sequenced from the same sample in a study of T-cell reconstitution after alpha-beta-depleted transplantation in children. Unique molecular identifiers were incorporated during preparation of the TCRbeta library. TCRdb redid the calling of the PCR reads with MiXCR, one entry per CDR3 protein. The data show about 830,000 distinct CDR3 sequences, about 15% seen once. Sequenced material: PBMCs, mostly from graft donor cells, taken 360 days after TCRalphabeta/CD19-depleted stem cell transplant. These receptor sequences come from a male patient younger than 18 who had a stem cell transplant for acute lymphoblastic leukemia, so the T cells may come from the graft donor.

The J gene is TRBJ1-2, the V gene TRBV18; D not resolved. The CDR3 runs 15 residues. The V gene's germline CDR1 is KGHSH and CDR2 LQKENI. The ends were cut back, 1 base at V and 2 bases at J, with 11 bases in the middle. The CDR3 protein is CASSPRREGNYGYTF. In DNA, the CDR3 is TGTGCCAGCTCACCACGACGGGAGGGCAACTATGGCTACACCTTC.

This clonotype was counted ten times or more. This chain connects TRBV7-2 to TRBJ1-2; D remains ambiguous. V lost 8 bases to trimming and J lost 3 bases, with 13 bases between them. This CDR3 is 13 amino acids long. Germline V CDR1 and CDR2: SGHTA, FQGNSA. This CDR3 reads CASSLTRDYGYTF. As DNA, the CDR3 is TGTGCCAGCTCCCTCACTCGGGACTATGGCTACACCTTC.

The chain carries TRBV18 and TRBJ2-7; no definite D call. The germline V gene has CDR1 KGHSH and CDR2 LQKENI. The CDR3 sequence is 13 residues long. V dropped 0 bases and J dropped 3 bases, with 6 bases sitting between them. The CDR3 DNA is TGTGCCAGCTCACCACCGAATCGCTACGAGCAGTACTTC. This translates into CASSPPNRYEQYF.

CDR3 sequence: CASSSQRPTYEQYF. Here the CDR3 DNA reads TGTGCCAGCAGTTCCCAGCGACCAACCTACGAGCAGTACTTC. The rearrangement uses TRBV27 and TRBJ2-7; D ambiguous. CDR3 length: 14 amino acids. The germline V gene encodes CDR1 MNHEY and CDR2 SMNVEV (reference sequence). V was cut by 4 bases and J by 2 bases, with 12 bases left in between.

The V and J genes are TRBV27 and TRBJ2-1; D gene ambiguous. The CDR3 runs to 19 residues. With 5 bases removed from V and 4 bases from J, the gap between germline ends came to 27 bases. The germline V gene encodes CDR1 MNHEY and CDR2 SMNVEV (reference sequence). The CDR3 nucleotides are TGTGCCAGCAGTGCTGTCCGATCGGAATACCCAATGGGTTACAATGAGCAGTTCTTC. As protein: CASSAVRSEYPMGYNEQFF.

This clonotype was counted only a few times. The J gene is TRBJ2-4, the V gene TRBV12-3 or TRBV12-4; 8 positions match TRBD1. The CDR3 loop spans 14 amino acids. The J segment lost 5 bases and the V segment lost 7 bases, leaving 7 bases of the junction unmatched. As DNA, the CDR3 is TGTGCCAGCAACAACAGGGGGTTGGAAAACATTCAGTACTTC. Translation gives CASNNRGLENIQYF.

The J gene is TRBJ2-7, the V gene TRBV29-1; D may be TRBD2 (6 bases). V lost 3 bases to trimming and J lost 0 bases, with 9 bases between them. CDR1 SQVTM and CDR2 ANQGSEA come from the germline V gene. This CDR3 contains 13 residues. The CDR3 loop reads CSVDSGSSYEQYF. CDR3 DNA sequence: TGCAGCGTTGATAGCGGTAGCTCCTACGAGCAGTACTTC.

The rearrangement uses TRBV15 and TRBJ1-1, with D hard to call. Germline V gene data show CDR1 as LNHNV and CDR2 as YYDKDF (reference sequence). The CDR3 is 11 residues long. The ends were cut back, 5 bases at V and 9 bases at J, with 10 bases in the middle. CDR3 sequence reads: CATSRGVKAFF. CDR3 DNA: TGTGCCACCAGCCGGGGAGTAAAAGCTTTCTTT.

V is TRBV11-1 and J is TRBJ2-5; the match to TRBD2 covers 11 bases. CDR1 and CDR2 from the germline V gene are SGHAT and FQDESV (reference sequence). The CDR3 consists of 19 residues. J gave up 3 bases and V 5 bases, and 17 bases lay outside the gene matches. The DNA of the CDR3 is TGTGCCAGCAGCGCTTGGATTTTGGACTCGGGACTAGCGGAAGAGACCCAGTACTTC. Translation gives CASSAWILDSGLAEETQYF.

This clonotype appeared a few times. The chain employs TRBV20-1 and TRBJ1-5, with TRBD1 identical over 8 bases. V dropped 1 base and J dropped 5; count of bases not matched to a gene: 13. The germline V gene has CDR1 DFQATT and CDR2 SNEGSKA (reference sequence). The CDR3 totals 17 residues. The CDR3 nucleotides read TGCAGTGCTAGAGTTGGGGGTTGGCAGGGGGCTGATCAGCCCCAGCATTTT. Protein product: CSARVGGWQGADQPQHF.

This rearrangement joins TRBV12-3 or TRBV12-4 to TRBJ1-5; D uncertain. This CDR3 spans 13 amino acids. Trimming took off 6 bases at V and 2 bases at J, with 8 bases between the two ends. The CDR3 is CASRATGNQPQHF. The CDR3 DNA sequence: TGTGCCAGCAGAGCGACGGGCAATCAGCCCCAGCATTTT.

The CDR3 DNA follows: TGTGCCAGCCAAGCGGAGGGTCTAAGCTCCTACGAGCAGTACTTC. This encodes CASQAEGLSSYEQYF. This rearrangement joins TRBV12-3 or TRBV12-4 to TRBJ2-7, with TRBD2 as a possible D gene (6 bases). V was pared by 8 bases and J by 0 bases, with 17 bases between. CDR3 length equals 15 residues.

J is TRBJ2-6 and V is TRBV15; D remains ambiguous. CDR3 length equals 14 residues. V gave up 10 bases and J gave up 0 bases, with 10 bases separating them. Germline lookup yields CDR1 LNHNV and CDR2 YYDKDF (reference sequence). CDR3: CAIQVDSGANVLTF. CDR3 sequence (DNA): TGTGCCATCCAGGTTGACTCTGGGGCCAACGTCCTGACTTTC.

The chain has TRBV27 and TRBJ2-1; no clear D. Per germline, CDR1 MNHEY and CDR2 SMNVEV (reference sequence). The V and J ends lost 5 bases and 4 bases respectively, with 18 bases between them. CDR3 size: 16 residues. CDR3 nucleotides: TGTGCCAGCAGTCCGTCCTTGGGCGCAGAATACAATGAGCAGTTCTTC. Translating gives CASSPSLGAEYNEQFF.

This clonotype was counted between two and nine times. The V call is TRBV11-3, the J call TRBJ2-1; 7 bases align to TRBD2. V lost 4 bases, J lost 7 bases, and 13 bases stayed unmatched. CDR3 length equals 16 residues. CDR1 and CDR2 from the germline V gene are SGHNT and YENEEA. The CDR3 sequence is CASSSHPRAGVNEQFF. Here the CDR3 DNA reads TGTGCCAGCAGCTCCCACCCTCGGGCGGGAGTTAATGAGCAGTTCTTC.

The gene calls are TRBV6-2 or TRBV6-3 and TRBJ1-2; TRBD1 matches at 9 bases. The CDR3 sequence is 21 residues long. Germline CDR1 is MNHEY and CDR2 is SVGEGT. The V and J ends lost 0 bases and 0 bases, in that order; junction bases with no gene match: 17. This CDR3 reads CASSYSAPTRTGAKSNYGYTF. The DNA of the CDR3 is TGTGCCAGCAGTTACTCCGCACCCACGAGGACAGGGGCCAAATCTAACTATGGCTACACCTTC.

The J gene is TRBJ2-7, the V gene TRBV3-1; 9 nucleotides align to TRBD1. Per germline, CDR1 LGHDT and CDR2 YNNKEL (reference sequence). The CDR3 contains 15 residues. Unmatched junction bases numbered 2, after V lost 2 bases and J lost 0 bases. Here the CDR3 reads CASSQRQGVSYEQYF. CDR3 nucleotide sequence: TGTGCCAGCAGCCAAAGACAGGGGGTCTCCTACGAGCAGTACTTC.

This clonotype appeared many times. The J gene is TRBJ2-7, the V gene TRBV5-5; D is perhaps TRBD1 (6 bases). Germline CDR1 is SGHKS and CDR2 is YYEKEE (reference sequence). V shed 1 base and J shed 4 bases, with 21 bases lying between them. The CDR3 runs 17 residues. CDR3 DNA: TGTGCCAGCAGCTTGCGACAGGATTGGCTTCCAAGGTACGAGCAGTACTTC. Its protein is CASSLRQDWLPRYEQYF.

Ten or more counts support this clonotype. This rearrangement joins TRBV5-1 to TRBJ2-1; the match to TRBD2 covers 10 bases. Germline CDR1 reads SGHRS; CDR2 reads YFSETQ. The CDR3 is 16 residues long. Germline trimming cut 4 bases from V and 6 bases from J; bases unmatched to any gene: 10. In DNA, the CDR3 is TGCGCCAGCAGCCCGGGACTAGCGCCCAATCTCAATGAGCAGTTCTTC. It translates to CASSPGLAPNLNEQFF.

Ten or more counts support this clonotype. This chain links TRBV10-3 with TRBJ2-5, with a weak D call TRBD1 (5 bases). Trimming stripped 2 bases from V and 5 bases from J, with 9 bases between. The CDR3 consists of 13 residues. Germline V lookup: CDR1 ENHRY, CDR2 SYGVKD. CDR3 coding DNA: TGTGCCATCAGTGAGGCAGGGCGGGAGACCCAGTACTTC. Translation: CAISEAGRETQYF.